The rows below give T cell receptor beta chains drawn from one sample of a study of beta chain features in type 1 diabetes. Some clones are missing from TCRdb's copy, which holds only in-frame ones; the method was immunoSEQ multiplex PCR. Here the sample spans approximately 50,000 clones, 60% to 70% being singletons. Sequenced: stem cell memory CD4+ T cells from blood. These receptors were taken from a woman aged 25 to 39 with type 1 diabetes. CDR3s include the opening cysteine and the closing phenylalanine or tryptophan. Each record gives: D gene, clone size, V gene, J gene, CDR3 protein, CDR3 DNA. D genes are given only for firm matches. Part of the rows lack a size; the others show once, few, many or a class for expanded clones.

TRBD2,-,TRBV7-6,TRBJ2-1,CASSFSTSGTGEQFF,TGTGCCAGCAGCTTCTCGACTAGCGGGACGGGTGAGCAGTTCTTC
-,once,TRBV2,TRBJ1-1,CASNNRVTNTEAFF,TGTGCCAGCAATAATCGGGTGACGAACACTGAAGCTTTCTTT
TRBD2,-,TRBV18,TRBJ2-1,CASSPYTSGFHNEQFF,TGTGCCAGCTCCCCCTATACTAGCGGTTTCCACAATGAGCAGTTCTTC
-,-,TRBV11-1,TRBJ2-5,CASSLAGRFVTQYF,TGTGCCAGCAGCTTAGCTGGCAGGTTCGTGACCCAGTACTTC
TRBD1,-,TRBV18,TRBJ1-2,CASSPPGGSFGYTF,TGTGCCAGCTCACCGCCAGGGGGGTCGTTCGGCTACACCTTC
-,-,TRBV27,TRBJ2-3,CASSRNSEPYTDTQYF,TGTGCCAGCAGTCGCAACTCCGAACCTTACACAGATACGCAGTATTTT
-,-,TRBV29-1,TRBJ1-2,CSVESRSGYTF,TGCAGCGTTGAATCCAGAAGTGGCTACACCTTC
TRBD1,-,TRBV28,TRBJ2-7,CASSMLRGRNEQYF,TGTGCCAGCAGCATGCTCAGGGGGCGCAACGAGCAGTACTTC
-,once,TRBV11-3,TRBJ2-6,CASTVSGANVLTF,TGTGCCAGCACCGTCTCGGGGGCCAACGTCCTGACTTTC
-,-,TRBV18,TRBJ1-2,CASSPLQLGEWNYGYTF,TGTGCCAGCTCACCGCTGCAGCTCGGGGAATGGAACTATGGCTACACCTTC
-,once,TRBV14,TRBJ2-3,CASSPLAERRDTQYF,TGTGCCAGCAGCCCTCTTGCGGAACGAAGAGATACGCAGTATTTT
-,few,TRBV7-9,TRBJ1-1,CASSTYTGETEAFF,TGTGCCAGCAGCACGTATACGGGTGAAACTGAAGCTTTCTTT
-,-,TRBV5-1,TRBJ1-1,CASSLNRETEAFF,TGCGCCAGCAGCTTGAACCGGGAAACTGAAGCTTTCTTT
TRBD1,-,TRBV7-3,TRBJ2-2,CASSRATGGSTGELFF,TGTGCCAGCAGCCGGGCGACAGGGGGGAGCACCGGGGAGCTGTTTTTT
TRBD2,-,TRBV18,TRBJ2-7,CASSPPWAGVSSYEQYF,TGTGCCAGCTCACCACCGTGGGCGGGGGTTAGCTCCTACGAGCAGTACTTC
-,-,TRBV7-2,TRBJ2-3,CASSPRRTDTQYF,TGTGCCAGCAGCCCGCGAAGAACAGATACGCAGTATTTT
TRBD2,-,TRBV25-1,TRBJ2-1,CASSARGLATYNEQFF,TGTGCCAGCAGTGCAAGGGGACTAGCGACTTACAATGAGCAGTTCTTC
TRBD2,once,TRBV30,TRBJ2-7,CAWRLLAGVPYEQYF,TGTGCCTGGAGATTGCTAGCGGGAGTGCCCTACGAGCAGTACTTC
-,once,TRBV14,TRBJ2-7,CASSPTPLEQYF,TGTGCCAGCAGCCCGACTCCTCTCGAGCAGTACTTC
TRBD1,-,TRBV19,TRBJ1-2,CASSFSPGTGNYGYTF,TGTGCCAGTAGTTTTTCTCCCGGGACAGGGAACTATGGCTACACCTTC
-,-,TRBV29-1,TRBJ2-5,CSVSGETQYF,TGCAGCGTCAGTGGCGAGACCCAGTACTTC
TRBD1,-,TRBV7-3,TRBJ2-1,CASSSSGTETYNEQFF,TGTGCCAGCAGCTCATCCGGGACAGAAACCTACAATGAGCAGTTCTTC
TRBD1,once,TRBV6-6,TRBJ2-1,CASSYFRDRGYNEQFF,TGTGCCAGCAGTTACTTCCGGGACAGGGGGTACAATGAGCAGTTCTTC